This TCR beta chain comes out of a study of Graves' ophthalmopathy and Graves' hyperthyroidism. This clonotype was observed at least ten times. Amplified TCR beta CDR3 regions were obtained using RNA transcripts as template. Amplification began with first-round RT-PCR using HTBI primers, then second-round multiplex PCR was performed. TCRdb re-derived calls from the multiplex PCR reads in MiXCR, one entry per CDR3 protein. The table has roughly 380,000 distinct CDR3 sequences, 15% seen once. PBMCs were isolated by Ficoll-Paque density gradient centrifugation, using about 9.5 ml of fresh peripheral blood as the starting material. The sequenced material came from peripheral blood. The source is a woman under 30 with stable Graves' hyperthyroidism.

Here the CDR3 reads CSAADYLGAEQYF. The CDR3 nucleotides read TGCAGTGCGGCGGACTATTTGGGAGCCGAGCAGTACTTC. The chain combines TRBV20-1 with TRBJ2-7; the D gene is possibly TRBD2 (6 bases). The ends were cut back, 6 bases at V and 6 bases at J, with 18 bases in the middle. Germline-derived CDR1 and CDR2 are DFQATT and SNEGSKA (reference sequence). The CDR3 spans 13 residues.